This passage covers 3 T cell receptor beta chains from one sample sequenced in a study of OX40 agonist ivuxolimab in advanced cancers. Sequencing used immunoSEQ multiplex PCR; TCRdb keeps in-frame clones, though not all of them. The sample lists about 65,000 clones; 80% to 90% were seen once. Specimen: CD4+ or CD8+ T cells sorted from blood, collected in a trial of the OX40 agonist ivuxolimab. The receptors here all came from an adult with an advanced solid tumor such as melanoma, head and neck, liver or kidney cancer.

The rearrangement joins TRBV5-4 to TRBJ1-1; TRBD1 matches 8 bases. The CDR3 has 15 amino acids. The germline V gene has CDR1 SGHNT and CDR2 YYREEE (reference sequence). V dropped 7 bases and J dropped 7; count of bases not matched to a gene: 15. Here the CDR3 DNA reads TGTGCCAGCGCCCCAGGGGGCAGGGAGGGTTATGAAGCTTTCTTT. This codes for CASAPGGREGYEAFF. Combining the CDR3 with reference TRBV5-4 and TRBJ1-1 gives the whole variable domain ETGVTQSPTHLIKTRGQQVTLRCSSQSGHNTVSWYQQALGQGPQFIFQYYREEENGRGNFPPRFSGLQFPNYSSELNVNALELDDSALYLCASAPGGREGYEAFFGQGTRLTVV.

This clone was recorded a few times. The chain is built from TRBV28 and TRBJ2-7; D is perhaps TRBD1 (6 bases). The CDR3 is made up of 12 amino acids. V lost 3 bases and J 12 bases, leaving 15 bases between the germline ends. Germline CDR1 reads MDHEN; CDR2 reads SYDVKM. CDR3 in amino acids: CASSFRGGEVYF. CDR3 nucleotide sequence: TGTGCCAGCAGTTTCCGAGGGGGAGAAGTGTACTTC.

DNA for the CDR3: TGTGCCAGCAGCTCCGGGACAGATAGCAATCAGCCCCAGCATTTT. The encoded protein is CASSSGTDSNQPQHF. The chain links TRBV5-8 to TRBJ1-5; 7 bases map to TRBD1. Germline CDR1 and CDR2: SGHTS and YDEGEE. After removal of 3 bases from V and 0 bases from J, the junction contained 3 bases not matched to a gene. The length of the CDR3 is 15 residues.